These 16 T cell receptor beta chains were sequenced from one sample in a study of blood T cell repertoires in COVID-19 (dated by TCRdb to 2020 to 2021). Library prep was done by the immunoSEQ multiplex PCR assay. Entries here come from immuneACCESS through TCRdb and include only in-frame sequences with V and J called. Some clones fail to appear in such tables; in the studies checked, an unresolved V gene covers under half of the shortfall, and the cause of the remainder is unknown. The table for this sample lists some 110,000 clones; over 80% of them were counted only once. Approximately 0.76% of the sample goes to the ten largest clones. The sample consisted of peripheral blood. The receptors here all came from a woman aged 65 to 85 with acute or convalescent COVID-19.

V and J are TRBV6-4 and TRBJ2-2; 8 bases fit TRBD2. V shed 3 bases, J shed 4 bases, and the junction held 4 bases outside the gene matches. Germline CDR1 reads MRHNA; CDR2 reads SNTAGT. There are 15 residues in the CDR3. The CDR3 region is CASSETSGTTGELFF. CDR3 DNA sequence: TGTGCCAGCAGTGAAACTAGCGGAACCACCGGGGAGCTGTTTTTT.

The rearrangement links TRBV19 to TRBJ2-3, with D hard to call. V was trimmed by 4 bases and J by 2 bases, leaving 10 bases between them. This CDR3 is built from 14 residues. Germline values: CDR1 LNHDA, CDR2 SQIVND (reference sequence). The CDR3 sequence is CASSRLGSTDTQYF. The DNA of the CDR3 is TGTGCCAGTAGTAGGCTAGGATCCACAGATACGCAGTATTTT. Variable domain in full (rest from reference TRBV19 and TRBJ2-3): DGGITQSPKYLFRKEGQNVTLSCEQNLNHDAMYWYRQDPGQGLRLIYYSQIVNDFQKGDIAEGYSVSREKKESFPLTVTSAQKNPTAFYLCASSRLGSTDTQYFGPGTRLTVL.

Here the CDR3 reads CASSLESQGYNEQFF. In DNA, the CDR3 is TGTGCCAGCAGCTTAGAATCACAGGGCTACAATGAGCAGTTCTTC. This rearrangement joins TRBV11-2 to TRBJ2-1; possibly TRBD1 for D (6 bases). Per germline, CDR1 SGHAT and CDR2 FQNNGV. With 0 bases removed from V and 3 bases from J, the gap between germline ends came to 9 bases. The CDR3 spans 15 residues.

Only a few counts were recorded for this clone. CDR3 in amino acids: CASSPGQGPGNYGYTF. CDR3 DNA sequence: TGTGCCAGCAGCCCAGGACAGGGGCCCGGGAACTATGGCTACACCTTC. The rearrangement links TRBV3-1 (or the pseudogene TRBV3-2) to TRBJ1-2, with 9 bases identical to TRBD1. This CDR3 contains 16 residues. V was clipped by 4 bases and J by 2 bases; unmatched bases: 8. Per the germline V gene, CDR1 is LGHDT and CDR2 is YNNKEL (reference sequence).

The chain's CDR3 is CASNIRTIGSPLHF. CDR3 coding DNA: TGTGCCAGCAATATAAGGACAATAGGTTCACCCCTCCACTTT. The chain joins TRBV6-5 to TRBJ1-6; D might be TRBD1 (5 bases). Per the germline V gene, CDR1 is MNHEY and CDR2 is SVGAGI. CDR3 length: 14 amino acids. The V and J ends lost 7 bases and 9 bases respectively, with 16 bases between them.

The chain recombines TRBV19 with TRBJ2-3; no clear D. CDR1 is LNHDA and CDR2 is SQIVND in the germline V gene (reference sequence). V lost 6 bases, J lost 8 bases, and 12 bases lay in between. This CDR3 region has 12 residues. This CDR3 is CASSLGRGTQYF. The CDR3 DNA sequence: TGTGCCAGTAGCCTTGGAAGAGGTACGCAGTATTTT.

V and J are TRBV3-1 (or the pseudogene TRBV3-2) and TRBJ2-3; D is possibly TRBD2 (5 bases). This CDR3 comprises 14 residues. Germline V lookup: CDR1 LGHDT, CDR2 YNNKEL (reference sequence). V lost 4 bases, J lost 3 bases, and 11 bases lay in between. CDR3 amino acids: CASSPTRTTDTQYF. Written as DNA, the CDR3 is TGTGCCAGCAGCCCTACTAGGACGACAGATACGCAGTATTTT.

CDR3 nucleotide sequence: TGTGCCAGCGGCCTTGGGCAGGATACGCAGTATTTT. It is translated as CASGLGQDTQYF. The chain links TRBV11-2 to TRBJ2-3, with no clear D. The V gene's germline CDR1 is SGHAT and CDR2 FQNNGV. The germline V and J ends were trimmed by 8 bases and 6 bases, with 12 bases remaining between them. This CDR3 is 12 amino acids long. The variable domain in full, completed from reference TRBV11-2 and TRBJ2-3, reads EAGVAQSPRYKIIEKRQSVAFWCNPISGHATLYWYQQILGQGPKLLIQFQNNGVVDDSQLPKDRFSAERLKGVDSTLKIQPAKLEDSAVYLCASGLGQDTQYFGPGTRLTVL.

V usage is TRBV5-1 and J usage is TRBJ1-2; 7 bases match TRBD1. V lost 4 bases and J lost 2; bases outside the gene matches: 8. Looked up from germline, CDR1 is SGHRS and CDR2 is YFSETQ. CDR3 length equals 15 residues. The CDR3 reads CASSRGGGTNYGYTF. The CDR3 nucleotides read TGCGCCAGCAGCCGAGGGGGCGGAACGAACTATGGCTACACCTTC.

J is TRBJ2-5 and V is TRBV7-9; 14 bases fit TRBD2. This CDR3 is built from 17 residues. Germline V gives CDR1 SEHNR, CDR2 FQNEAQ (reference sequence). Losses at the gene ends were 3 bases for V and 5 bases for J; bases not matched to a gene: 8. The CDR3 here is CASSFGRLAGGLETQYF. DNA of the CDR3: TGTGCCAGCAGCTTCGGTCGACTAGCGGGAGGGTTGGAGACCCAGTACTTC.

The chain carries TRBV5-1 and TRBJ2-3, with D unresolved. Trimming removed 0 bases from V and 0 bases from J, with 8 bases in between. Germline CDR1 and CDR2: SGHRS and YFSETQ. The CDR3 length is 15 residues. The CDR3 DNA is TGCGCCAGCAGCTTGGAACAGCCTAGCACAGATACGCAGTATTTT. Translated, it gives CASSLEQPSTDTQYF.

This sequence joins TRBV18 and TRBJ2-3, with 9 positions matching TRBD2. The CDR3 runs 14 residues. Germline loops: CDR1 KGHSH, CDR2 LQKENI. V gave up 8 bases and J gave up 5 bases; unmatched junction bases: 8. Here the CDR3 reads CASGGSGGRDTQYF. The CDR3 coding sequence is TGTGCCAGCGGCGGTAGCGGGGGTAGAGATACGCAGTATTTT.

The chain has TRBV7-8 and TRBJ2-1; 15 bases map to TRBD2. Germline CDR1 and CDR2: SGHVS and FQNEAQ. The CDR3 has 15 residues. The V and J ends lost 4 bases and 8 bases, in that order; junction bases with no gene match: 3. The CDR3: CASSSWTSGRDEQFF. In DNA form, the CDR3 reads TGTGCCAGCAGCTCCTGGACTAGCGGGAGGGATGAGCAGTTCTTC.

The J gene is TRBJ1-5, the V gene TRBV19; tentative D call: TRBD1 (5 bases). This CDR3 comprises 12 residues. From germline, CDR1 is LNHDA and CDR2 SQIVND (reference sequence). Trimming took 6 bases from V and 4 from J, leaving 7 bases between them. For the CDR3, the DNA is TGTGCCAGTAGAGCAGGGAATCAGCCCCAGCATTTT. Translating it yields CASRAGNQPQHF.

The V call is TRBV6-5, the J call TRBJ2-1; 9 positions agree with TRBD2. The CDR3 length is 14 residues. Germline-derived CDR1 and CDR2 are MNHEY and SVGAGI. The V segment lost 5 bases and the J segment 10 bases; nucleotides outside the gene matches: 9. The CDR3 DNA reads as TGTGCCAGCAGTAATTTAGCGGGAGTTTGGGAGCAGTTCTTC. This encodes CASSNLAGVWEQFF.

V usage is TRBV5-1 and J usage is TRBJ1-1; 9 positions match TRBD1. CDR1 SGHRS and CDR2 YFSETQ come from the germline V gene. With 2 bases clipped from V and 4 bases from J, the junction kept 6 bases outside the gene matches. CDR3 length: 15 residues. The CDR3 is CASSLRTGEFTEAFF. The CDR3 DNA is TGCGCCAGCAGCTTAAGGACAGGGGAATTCACTGAAGCTTTCTTT.